The clone carrying this T cell receptor (beta chain) was found a few times. Its matching antigen is unknown. TCRdb fed the reads into MiXCR, producing one record per CDR3 protein. This sample has tens of thousands of distinct CDR3 sequences, with 20% to 25% found just once. This sample is drawn from a study of T cell repertoires in cytomegalovirus infection. Looking at the study overall: Public TCR beta signatures marked donors with CMV infection and the matching HLA. Study results and limitations: Carriage of CMV together with the relevant HLA was identifiable through cumulative public TCR beta family frequency.

Trimming cost V 2 bases and J 12 bases; bases outside gene matches: 7. CDR1 is MNHEY, CDR2 SVGAGI, per germline. CDR3 length: 14 residues. This clonotype was obtained from a human donor in good health (CMV status not recorded). Some clones in this sample may be carry-over from other donors' samples. The sample here was CD8+ T cells from cultured PBMCs, taken from culture after CMV antigen stimulation. The rearrangement uses TRBV6-5 and TRBJ1-6; the match to TRBD1 covers 7 bases. In nucleotides, the CDR3 is TGTGCCAGCAGTTACGCCCTTGACAGGGAACCCCTCCACTTT. Protein product: CASSYALDREPLHF.